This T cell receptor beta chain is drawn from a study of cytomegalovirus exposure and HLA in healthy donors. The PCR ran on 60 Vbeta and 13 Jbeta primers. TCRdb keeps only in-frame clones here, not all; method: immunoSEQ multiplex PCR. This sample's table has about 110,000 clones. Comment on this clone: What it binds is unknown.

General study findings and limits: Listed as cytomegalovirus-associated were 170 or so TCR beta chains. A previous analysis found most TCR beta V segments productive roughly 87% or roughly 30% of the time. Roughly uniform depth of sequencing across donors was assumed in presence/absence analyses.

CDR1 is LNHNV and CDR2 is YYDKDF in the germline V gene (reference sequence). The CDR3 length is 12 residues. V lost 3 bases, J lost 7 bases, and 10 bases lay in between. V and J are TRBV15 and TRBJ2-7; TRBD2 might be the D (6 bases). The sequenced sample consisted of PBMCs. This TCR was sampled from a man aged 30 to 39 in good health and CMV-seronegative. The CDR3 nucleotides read TGTGCCACCAGCAGGGCCCGGGAGGAGCAGTACTTC. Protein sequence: CATSRAREEQYF.